Listed below are T cell receptor beta chains from one sample, sequenced in a study of human T cells and chemical hapten exposure. MiXCR, run by TCRdb on the RACE reads, gives a single entry per CDR3 protein. The data show 240,000 or so distinct CDR3 sequences, more than 6.5% seen once. Sample: whole blood, taken in connection with sensitization to the hapten diphenylcyclopropenone (DPC). The receptors derive from a woman between 35 and 50 years old with alopecia areata. Some clones in this sample may be carry-over from other donors' samples. The conserved cysteine and the conserved F or W are not part of the CDR3 here. Clone size is shown for a subset of rows, as once, few, many or a class of expanded clone.

many	TRBV12-3/TRBV12-4	TRBJ1-2	ASSLGTASGYT
NA	TRBV12-3/TRBV12-4	TRBJ2-5	ASSFDAGAQETQY
few	TRBV7-9	TRBJ2-7	ASSLHNAGTGDYEQY
NA	TRBV6-1	TRBJ2-7	ASSDWADSYEQY
few	TRBV9	TRBJ2-7	ASSATGTRLTSSYEQY
few	TRBV5-1	TRBJ2-1	ASSRSGRSDNEQF
few	TRBV7-6	TRBJ2-7	ASSEGTDPYEQY
few	TRBV27	TRBJ1-5	ASSLHSTGQPQH
NA	TRBV5-1	TRBJ2-5	ASSLGYGGDETQY
NA	TRBV7-9	TRBJ2-7	ASSLFTGQAY
many	TRBV28	TRBJ1-3	ASMRTGSSGNTIY
few	TRBV28	TRBJ2-4	ASGSETKNIQY
few	TRBV7-3	TRBJ1-6	ASSFTPGYSPLH
few	TRBV9	TRBJ1-5	ASSVGSGLQPQH
many	TRBV5-1	TRBJ2-2	ASSFASGITGELF
many	TRBV9	TRBJ2-6	ASSSRSGANVLT
many	TRBV28	TRBJ1-1	ASSTPLGMNTEAF
NA	TRBV20-1	TRBJ2-4	SARDFLAGVIQY
many	TRBV9	TRBJ2-2	ASSRQGEGTGELF
NA	TRBV11-2	TRBJ1-6	ASSSTGGSNSPLH
few	TRBV28	TRBJ2-1	ASSLRITYNEQF